Following are 9 T cell receptor beta chains from one sample sequenced in a study of early stage breast cancer tumors. The table came from immunoSEQ multiplex PCR; TCRdb's copy has only in-frame clones and leaves some out. Here the sample spans roughly 49,000 clones, over 75% being singletons. Sequenced: blood. The receptors originated from a person in their 40s with breast cancer.

The chain carries TRBV15 and TRBJ2-2, with D possibly being TRBD1 (5 bases). The CDR3 length is 17 residues. Germline CDR1 is LNHNV and CDR2 is YYDKDF (reference sequence). Deletions cut 0 bases from V and 5 bases from J, with 16 bases between. CDR3 protein: CATSRDTSSPGTGELFF. The CDR3 nucleotides read TGTGCCACCAGCAGAGATACCAGCTCGCCAGGGACCGGGGAGCTGTTTTTT. Complete variable domain (other parts from reference TRBV15 and TRBJ2-2): DAMVIQNPRYQVTQFGKPVTLSCSQTLNHNVMYWYQQKSSQAPKLLFHYYDKDFNNEADTPDNFQSRRPNTSFCFLDIRSPGLGDTAMYLCATSRDTSSPGTGELFFGEGSRLTVL.

For the CDR3, the DNA is TGTGCCAGCAAGGGGCAGCGGGGTAGCACAGATACGCAGTATTTT. It is translated as CASKGQRGSTDTQYF. The chain employs TRBV7-2 and TRBJ2-3; TRBD2 agrees at 7 bases. The CDR3 extends over 15 amino acids. Germline V lookup: CDR1 SGHTA, CDR2 FQGNSA. The V and J ends lost 7 bases and 0 bases, in that order; junction bases with no gene match: 7.

V is TRBV4-1 and J is TRBJ2-1, with TRBD1 as a possible D gene (6 bases). Germline loops: CDR1 MGHRA, CDR2 YSYEKL. Trimming took 1 base from V and 1 from J, leaving 11 bases between them. CDR3 length: 16 residues. The CDR3: CASSQGGQGSYNEQFF. In DNA form, the CDR3 reads TGCGCCAGCAGCCAAGGGGGCCAGGGGTCCTACAATGAGCAGTTCTTC.

The chain recombines TRBV27 with TRBJ2-1, with 7 bases matching TRBD1. V shed 4 bases, J shed 2 bases, and the junction held 5 bases outside the gene matches. This CDR3 is built from 15 residues. Germline V gene sequence: CDR1 MNHEY, CDR2 SMNVEV (reference sequence). This CDR3 reads CASSSTGWTYNEQFF. The CDR3 DNA sequence: TGTGCCAGCAGTTCGACAGGGTGGACCTACAATGAGCAGTTCTTC.

The rearrangement uses TRBV5-1 and TRBJ1-1; no clear D. The CDR3 has 13 amino acids. Germline V gene sequence: CDR1 SGHRS, CDR2 YFSETQ. V was trimmed by 0 bases and J by 4 bases, leaving 7 bases between them. The CDR3 is CASSLEATTEAFF. The CDR3 nucleotides are TGCGCCAGCAGCTTGGAGGCGACCACTGAAGCTTTCTTT.

In this sample, this clone turned up once. This rearrangement joins TRBV28 to TRBJ2-3; TRBD1 might be the D (7 bases). With 5 bases removed from V and 4 bases from J, the gap between germline ends came to 13 bases. The germline V gene has CDR1 MDHEN and CDR2 SYDVKM. This CDR3 region has 14 residues. In DNA form, the CDR3 reads TGTGCCAGCAGTATTACAGGGGAGGCAGATACGCAGTATTTT. Its translation: CASSITGEADTQYF.

The chain is built from TRBV7-2 and TRBJ2-1, with 14 bases matching TRBD2. With 3 bases clipped from V and 9 bases from J, the junction kept 10 bases outside the gene matches. Germline-derived CDR1 and CDR2 are SGHTA and FQGNSA. The CDR3 has 17 residues. The CDR3 reads CASSLGGTSGRYSEQFF. The CDR3 bases are TGTGCCAGCAGCTTGGGCGGGACTAGCGGGAGATACTCTGAGCAGTTCTTC.

Here the CDR3 reads CASSSPGLADFNEQFF. DNA for the CDR3: TGTGCCAGCAGCTCGCCGGGACTAGCGGATTTCAATGAGCAGTTCTTC. The chain couples TRBV5-4 to TRBJ2-1, with 11 bases matching TRBD2. CDR3 length equals 16 residues. J was trimmed by 6 bases and V by 3 bases; bases with no gene match: 8. Germline V gene data show CDR1 as SGHNT and CDR2 as YYREEE (reference sequence).

V is TRBV5-8 and J is TRBJ2-5; possible D gene TRBD1, 5 bases. Per germline, CDR1 SGHTS and CDR2 YDEGEE. The CDR3 covers 15 residues. Trimming took off 0 bases at V and 5 bases at J, with 14 bases between the two ends. The CDR3 spells CASSLAGSNLETQYF. The CDR3 region has the DNA TGTGCCAGCAGCTTGGCAGGGTCGAATCTGGAGACCCAGTACTTC. Supplemented by reference TRBV5-8 and TRBJ2-5, the full variable domain reads EAGVTQSPTHLIKTRGQQATLRCSPISGHTSVYWYQQALGLGLQFLLWYDEGEERNRGNFPPRFSGRQFPNYSSELNVNALELEDSALYLCASSLAGSNLETQYFGPGTRLLVL.